A selection of T cell receptor beta chains follows, all from one sample in a study of T cell repertoires in cytomegalovirus infection. TCRdb re-called the reads with MiXCR, one entry per CDR3 protein. In the table there are some 300,000 distinct CDR3 sequences, around 15% of which are singletons. The specimen sequenced was PBMCs. The receptors originated from a human donor in good health (CMV status not recorded). Some clones in this sample may be carry-over from other donors' samples. CDR3s include the opening cysteine and the closing phenylalanine or tryptophan. Each record gives: V gene, J gene, CDR3 protein.

>TRBV12-3/TRBV12-4|TRBJ1-1
CASSPPDPYEAFF
>TRBV7-2|TRBJ2-7
CASSLAVGGAYEQYF
>TRBV20-1|TRBJ2-5
CSAVGFHDKPRQETQYF
>TRBV11-2|TRBJ2-5
CASSKDASGVHF
>TRBV2|TRBJ2-2
CALKAANTGELFF
>TRBV12-3/TRBV12-4|TRBJ2-1
CASRLSGIRGNEQFF
>TRBV18|TRBJ2-7
CASSPLGGSAYEQYF
>TRBV6-1|TRBJ2-3
CASSYGGKGDTQYF
>TRBV18|TRBJ1-2
CASSPSVDKTMRGYTF
>TRBV12-3/TRBV12-4|TRBJ1-1
CASSPEGVVMNTEAFF
>TRBV7-8|TRBJ2-3
CASSSLKEVTQYF
>TRBV12-3/TRBV12-4|TRBJ2-6
CASSLYVGGLSGANVLTF
>TRBV7-8|TRBJ1-1
CASSPRSANTEAFF
>TRBV28|TRBJ1-6
CASSLATGMSSPLHF
>TRBV7-2|TRBJ1-3
CASSSQLVPGNTIYF
>TRBV20-1|TRBJ2-5
CSTHRGSGTQYF
>TRBV20-1|TRBJ1-5
CSATTGISNQPQHF
>TRBV19|TRBJ1-5
CASSIGGWADNQPQHF
>TRBV5-4|TRBJ1-1
CASSIGQSMNTEAFF
>TRBV28|TRBJ2-4
CASVPGQTSKNIQYF
>TRBV7-9|TRBJ2-6
CASSLSSTGGASGANVLTF
>TRBV7-2|TRBJ2-7
CASSLVGTEIYEQYF
>TRBV4-3|TRBJ2-7
CASSQEGQRVYLYEQYF
>TRBV12-3/TRBV12-4|TRBJ2-1
CASSLTGTSGELKQFF
>TRBV7-2|TRBJ2-7
CASSLATESSYEQYF
>TRBV20-1|TRBJ1-6
CSASRTEGSPLHF
>TRBV4-3|TRBJ2-3
CASSRDYVDTDTQYF
>TRBV6-5|TRBJ2-3
CASSYSKRGRTDTQYF
>TRBV9|TRBJ2-3
CASSVLAGEADTQYF
>TRBV12-3/TRBV12-4|TRBJ1-1
CASSTWTGGASNTEAFF
>TRBV29-1|TRBJ2-7
CSAWSAGNEQYF
>TRBV29-1|TRBJ2-1
CSVVREGLPDEQFF
>TRBV20-1|TRBJ2-2
CSARDSTGGNTGELFF
>TRBV5-8|TRBJ1-5
CASSLRGRSNQPQHF
>TRBV2|TRBJ1-2
CASRRGSSDGYTF
>TRBV29-1|TRBJ2-1
CSVLLAGVYNEQFF
>TRBV9|TRBJ2-6
CASSVEGSGANVLTF